These T cell receptor beta chains were read from a single sample in a study of PD-L1 blockade in urothelial cancer. Profiling relied on immunoSEQ multiplex PCR, and the TCRdb table lists in-frame clones only, not all of them. This sample has about 82,000 clones; roughly 90% occur once, and the top ten carry approximately 10%. The sample was PBMCs, taken around atezolizumab (anti-PD-L1) treatment. The receptors originated from a man aged 55-75 years with urothelial cancer. The CDR3 runs from the conserved cysteine through the conserved F or W. Fields, in order: D gene, clone size, J gene, V gene, CDR3 protein, CDR3 DNA. A D gene is named only where the DNA matches it firmly. Clone size is stated in some rows and not others, as once, few, many or a class when expanded.

>NA|NA|TRBJ2-1|TRBV7-9
CASSHEPGLTQNEQFF
TGTGCCAGCAGCCATGAACCGGGACTGACTCAAAATGAGCAGTTCTTC
>TRBD2|NA|TRBJ2-7|TRBV9
CASSVLGTSGVSEQYF
TGTGCCAGCAGCGTTCTCGGGACTAGCGGCGTCTCCGAGCAGTACTTC
>NA|NA|TRBJ1-4|TRBV6-5
CASSSGTYNEKLFF
TGTGCCAGCAGTTCGGGGACATATAATGAAAAACTGTTTTTT
>NA|NA|TRBJ1-4|TRBV7-9
CASSTSNGGVEKLFF
TGTGCCAGCAGCACTAGCAATGGGGGAGTTGAAAAACTGTTTTTT
>TRBD2|NA|TRBJ2-7|TRBV30
CAWSDPGTSLTLRTHEQYF
TGTGCCTGGAGCGACCCCGGGACTAGTTTGACACTTCGTACCCACGAGCAGTACTTC
>TRBD1|NA|TRBJ2-1|TRBV28
CASSSTGPVTYNEQFF
TGTGCCAGCAGTTCGACAGGGCCAGTTACCTACAATGAGCAGTTCTTC
>NA|NA|TRBJ2-7|TRBV4-3
CASSRPERKKYEQYF
TGCGCCAGCAGCCGCCCGGAGCGTAAAAAATACGAGCAGTACTTC
>TRBD1|once|TRBJ1-1|TRBV14
CASSPLGTGNTEAFF
TGTGCCAGCAGCCCACTTGGGACAGGGAACACTGAAGCTTTCTTT
>NA|NA|TRBJ2-2|TRBV1
CTSSQDRGLADYRNTGELFF
TGCACCAGCAGCCAAGATCGGGGACTAGCAGACTACCGAAACACCGGGGAGCTGTTTTTT
>NA|NA|TRBJ1-6|TRBV18
CASSPLDQGTNSPLHF
TGTGCCAGCTCACCACTGGATCAGGGGACAAATTCACCCCTCCACTTT
>TRBD1|NA|TRBJ2-7|TRBV6-4
CASSTLARDRTYEQYF
TGTGCCAGCAGCACATTAGCTCGGGACAGGACCTACGAGCAGTACTTC
>NA|once|TRBJ1-5|TRBV28
CASSRRGIGNQPQHF
TGTGCCAGCAGTAGAAGGGGAATAGGCAATCAGCCCCAGCATTTT
>NA|NA|TRBJ1-4|TRBV5-6
CASSLGPQDPKLFF
TGTGCCAGCAGCTTGGGTCCACAGGACCCAAAACTGTTTTTT
>NA|NA|TRBJ2-5|TRBV15
CATSRDFQETQYF
TGTGCCACCAGCAGGGACTTTCAAGAGACCCAGTACTTC
>NA|NA|TRBJ1-1|TRBV7-9
CASSRGGSTAMNTEAFF
TGTGCCAGCAGTCGGGGGGGGTCGACAGCTATGAACACTGAAGCTTTCTTT
>NA|few|TRBJ2-2|TRBV9
CASSVGGAGELFF
TGTGCCAGCAGCGTAGGGGGGGCCGGGGAGCTGTTTTTT
>NA|NA|TRBJ2-5|TRBV5-6
CASSRPLQETQYF
TGTGCCAGCAGCCGCCCCTTGCAGGAGACCCAGTACTTC
>TRBD1|NA|TRBJ2-2|TRBV4-2
CASSQGLPGQGPGELFF
TGTGCCAGCAGCCAGGGTCTCCCGGGACAGGGTCCCGGGGAGCTGTTTTTT
>NA|NA|TRBJ2-7|TRBV6-1
CASSGLPDRPYEQYF
TGTGCCAGCAGTGGCCTGCCCGACAGACCCTACGAGCAGTACTTC
>TRBD1|NA|TRBJ2-7|TRBV13
CASSRRDRGNEQYF
TGTGCCAGCAGCCGCCGGGACAGGGGCAACGAGCAGTACTTC
>TRBD1|once|TRBJ2-2|TRBV7-2
CASSLGHGQGGTGELFF
TGTGCCAGCAGCTTAGGGCATGGACAGGGGGGCACCGGGGAGCTGTTTTTT
>TRBD1|NA|TRBJ2-7|TRBV7-9
CASSFRTGDYEQYF
TGTGCCAGCAGCTTCCGGACAGGGGACTACGAGCAGTACTTC
>TRBD2|NA|TRBJ2-3|TRBV5-4
CASSFSGRPDTQYF
TGTGCCAGCAGCTTTAGCGGGAGACCAGATACGCAGTATTTT
>NA|NA|TRBJ1-1|TRBV28
CASNPGTPNTEAFF
TGTGCCAGCAATCCCGGGACACCTAACACTGAAGCTTTCTTT
>NA|NA|TRBJ1-3|TRBV6-5
CASSFNRDSGNTIYF
TGTGCCAGCAGTTTCAACCGGGATTCTGGAAACACCATATATTTT
>NA|NA|TRBJ2-5|TRBV5-1
CASSRRGGETQYF
TGCGCCAGCAGCCGGCGAGGGGGAGAGACCCAGTACTTC
>TRBD2|NA|TRBJ2-7|TRBV27
CASSLGIAGAYEQYF
TGTGCCAGCAGTTTAGGGATAGCGGGGGCATACGAGCAGTACTTC
>NA|NA|TRBJ2-3|TRBV7-9
CASSLAATSTDTQYF
TGTGCCAGCAGCTTGGCGGCAACAAGCACAGATACGCAGTATTTT
>NA|few|TRBJ2-3|TRBV2
CASTYTDTQYF
TGTGCCAGCACTTACACAGATACGCAGTATTTT
>NA|few|TRBJ1-6|TRBV7-9
CASSPDRLNNSPLHF
TGTGCCAGCAGCCCGGACAGATTAAATAATTCACCCCTCCACTTT
>NA|NA|TRBJ2-1|TRBV6-6
CASRRNRETYNEQFF
TGTGCCAGCAGAAGAAACAGGGAAACATACAATGAGCAGTTCTTC
>NA|NA|TRBJ1-1|TRBV2
CASSASGYTEAFF
TGTGCCAGCAGTGCCTCAGGGTACACTGAAGCTTTCTTT
>NA|NA|TRBJ1-1|TRBV6-1
CASSERQAEAFF
TGTGCCAGCAGTGAAAGGCAGGCTGAAGCTTTCTTT
>NA|NA|TRBJ2-1|TRBV7-2
CASSLAGSGVGNEQFF
TGTGCCAGCAGCTTAGCAGGGTCGGGGGTTGGCAATGAGCAGTTCTTC
>TRBD2|once|TRBJ2-6|TRBV5-4
CASSPPLAGGSGANVLTF
TGTGCCAGCAGCCCCCCCCTAGCGGGAGGATCTGGGGCCAACGTCCTGACTTTC
>NA|NA|TRBJ1-5|TRBV11-2
CASSPDRYNQPQHF
TGTGCCAGCAGCCCGGACAGATACAATCAGCCCCAGCATTTT
>NA|NA|TRBJ2-3|TRBV28
CASSLLKGGSTDTQYF
TGTGCCAGCAGTTTATTAAAGGGGGGGAGCACAGATACGCAGTATTTT
>NA|NA|TRBJ2-3|TRBV20-1
CSANLADTQYF
TGCAGTGCTAACCTAGCAGATACGCAGTATTTT
>TRBD1|NA|TRBJ2-7|TRBV6-1
CASSESGTGAPEQYF
TGTGCCAGCAGTGAATCGGGGACAGGGGCACCCGAGCAGTACTTC
>TRBD2|NA|TRBJ2-2|TRBV19
CASRAGGNTGELFF
TGTGCCAGTAGGGCGGGAGGAAACACCGGGGAGCTGTTTTTT
>TRBD1|NA|TRBJ1-3|TRBV6-5
CASSDRAGNTIYF
TGTGCCAGCAGTGACAGGGCTGGAAACACCATATATTTT
>NA|NA|TRBJ1-5|TRBV5-1
CASARDTNQPQHF
TGCGCCAGCGCCCGGGATACCAATCAGCCCCAGCATTTT
>NA|NA|TRBJ2-7|TRBV27
CASRITGHYSYEQYF
TGTGCCAGCAGAATAACGGGACACTACTCCTACGAGCAGTACTTC
>TRBD2|NA|TRBJ2-1|TRBV10-3
CAISPLAGDYNEQFF
TGTGCCATCAGTCCACTAGCGGGGGACTACAATGAGCAGTTCTTC
>TRBD2|NA|TRBJ2-7|TRBV5-6
CASSSWYQAGAESLF
TGTGCCAGCAGCTCCTGGTATCAAGCGGGAGCCGAAAGTCTCTTC
>TRBD1|NA|TRBJ2-6|TRBV30
CAWSSDRGFSGANVLTF
TGTGCCTGGAGCTCGGACAGGGGATTTTCGGGGGCCAACGTCCTGACTTTC
>TRBD2|NA|TRBJ2-5|TRBV5-5
CASTSGLAGTLQETQYF
TGTGCCAGCACCTCGGGACTAGCGGGGACCCTCCAAGAGACCCAGTACTTC
>TRBD1|NA|TRBJ2-7|TRBV19
CASSLAGTDYEQYF
TGTGCCAGTAGTTTGGCCGGGACAGACTACGAGCAGTACTTC
>NA|NA|TRBJ2-3|TRBV2
CASSEIRRGDTQYF
TGTGCCAGCAGTGAAATCCGGAGGGGCGATACGCAGTATTTT
>TRBD1|once|TRBJ2-5|TRBV6-5
CASSYRDSHQETQYF
TGTGCCAGCAGTTACCGGGACAGCCACCAAGAGACCCAGTACTTC
>NA|NA|TRBJ1-2|TRBV4-3
CASSQRTPAGVYGYTF
TGCGCCAGCAGCCAACGTACCCCGGCGGGGGTCTATGGCTACACCTTC
>NA|NA|TRBJ2-3|TRBV6-1
CASVRPGATDTQYF
TGTGCCAGCGTTCGGCCGGGAGCGACAGATACGCAGTATTTT
>NA|NA|TRBJ1-4|TRBV19
CASTGSATNEKLFF
TGTGCCAGTACTGGGAGTGCAACTAATGAAAAACTGTTTTTT
>NA|NA|TRBJ1-2|TRBV11-2
CASSLPGNSYGYTF
TGTGCCAGCAGCTTACCGGGGAATTCCTATGGCTACACCTTC
>TRBD2|NA|TRBJ2-3|TRBV5-1
CASSYWTSGAQDTQYF
TGCGCCAGCAGCTACTGGACTAGCGGGGCCCAGGATACGCAGTATTTT
>TRBD1|NA|TRBJ1-2|TRBV2
CASIRDRGRLAYGYTF
TGTGCCAGCATACGGGACAGGGGGCGCCTGGCCTATGGCTACACCTTC
>TRBD1|NA|TRBJ1-1|TRBV19
CASRTRDRIGNTEAFF
TGTGCCAGTCGGACCCGGGACAGAATAGGGAACACTGAAGCTTTCTTT
>TRBD2|NA|TRBJ2-3|TRBV5-1
CASSRRAGGTDTQYF
TGCGCCAGCAGCCGAAGAGCGGGAGGCACAGATACGCAGTATTTT
>NA|once|TRBJ1-2|TRBV6-1
CASSEESFGQGGYTF
TGTGCCAGCAGTGAAGAAAGCTTCGGTCAGGGGGGCTACACCTTC
>NA|NA|TRBJ1-5|TRBV25-1
CASSERGQPQHF
TGTGCCAGCAGTGAACGGGGACAGCCCCAGCATTTT